This T cell receptor beta chain derives from a study of cytomegalovirus exposure and HLA in healthy donors. Though nominally healthy at sampling, donors likely had unrecorded immune exposures. Germline assignment: CDR1 SNHLY and CDR2 FYNNEI. Trimming cost V 2 bases and J 8 bases; bases outside gene matches: 8. The CDR3 length is 16 residues. Study-wide results and limits: According to the study, around 160 TCR beta chains were cytomegalovirus-associated. As a later analysis revealed, the rate of TCR association differed by HLA locus, with DRB1 most and HLA-C fewest. In a later analysis, a missense DCLRE1C variant was linked to TCR beta V- and J-gene trimming.

In regard to this clone: The target antigen is unknown.

It was with 60 Vbeta and 13 Jbeta primers that the PCR ran. Sequenced by immunoSEQ multiplex PCR; TCRdb stores in-frame clones only, minus some. The sample holds fewer than 200,000 clones, about 80% seen once. The TCR was taken from a woman in her forties or fifties in good health and CMV-seropositive. The chain carries TRBV2 and TRBJ2-1; 11 bases align to TRBD2. The sample taken for sequencing was PBMCs. The CDR3 nucleotides are TGTGCCAGCAGTGAACCTGAGCTAGCGGGAGGCGATGAGCAGTTCTTC. Translated, it gives CASSEPELAGGDEQFF.